This entry lists 24 T cell receptor beta chains sequenced from one sample in a study of blood T cells in healthy people across ages. A sample-barcoded 5' primer and a J-beta primer mix were used in a second PCR of roughly 6 to 12 cycles. Using its own MiXCR run on the 5' RACE reads, TCRdb lists one record per CDR3 protein. The table shows approximately 1.5 million distinct CDR3 sequences, with about 31% occurring only once. Sequenced sample: blood. Source of these receptors: a woman aged 30 to 39 in good health.

This clonotype has ten or more counts. In DNA form, the CDR3 reads TGCAGTGCTAGTATTCCCTCCTACGAGCAGTACTTC. Its protein is CSASIPSYEQYF. The chain employs TRBV20-1 and TRBJ2-7; D not certain. The CDR3 has 12 amino acids. Trimming stripped 3 bases from V and 0 bases from J, with 6 bases between. Germline V gene lookup returns CDR1 DFQATT and CDR2 SNEGSKA (reference sequence).

The gene calls are TRBV3-1 and TRBJ2-1; a weak D match, TRBD2 (6 bases). This CDR3 spans 16 amino acids. V was pared by 1 base and J by 3 bases, with 13 bases between. Per the germline V gene, CDR1 is LGHDT and CDR2 is YNNKEL (reference sequence). CDR3 DNA sequence: TGTGCCAGCAGCCAAGTGTCTAGCGTCGTCTACAATGAGCAGTTCTTC. The encoded protein is CASSQVSSVVYNEQFF.

This clonotype was recorded many times. V usage is TRBV15 and J usage is TRBJ2-7; 7 bases match TRBD2. J was trimmed by 0 bases and V by 1 base; bases with no gene match: 3. The length of the CDR3 is 15 residues. Germline-derived CDR1 and CDR2 are LNHNV and YYDKDF (reference sequence). This CDR3 is CATSRGTGGSYEQYF. The CDR3 DNA is TGTGCCACCAGCAGAGGAACGGGAGGCTCCTACGAGCAGTACTTC.

The chain joins TRBV7-9 to TRBJ2-3, with 8 bases lining up with TRBD2. Germline V gives CDR1 SEHNR, CDR2 FQNEAQ (reference sequence). V shed 5 bases, J shed 4 bases, and the junction held 14 bases outside the gene matches. The CDR3 extends over 17 amino acids. This CDR3 is CASSPPLAGGESDTQYF. The CDR3 DNA is TGTGCCAGCAGCCCCCCCTTAGCCGGGGGGGAATCAGATACGCAGTATTTT.

To note about this clonotype: No conserved phenylalanine or tryptophan ends this CDR3, so it is likely a read error. The rearrangement joins TRBV29-1 to TRBJ2-1; 7 nucleotides match TRBD2. The CDR3 consists of 16 residues. V trimming: 3 bases; J trimming: 5 bases; junction bases outside the gene matches: 13. Germline V lookup: CDR1 SQVTM, CDR2 ANQGSEA. CDR3 DNA sequence: TGCAGCGTTGAGTTAGGACCAGCGGGAAATAACAATGAGCAGTTCTTA. This gives the protein CSVELGPAGNNNEQFL.

The chain joins TRBV7-2 to TRBJ2-5; tentatively, D is TRBD1 (5 bases). Per germline, CDR1 SGHTA and CDR2 FQGNSA. CDR3 size: 12 residues. Trimming removed 5 bases at V and 11 bases at J, with 15 bases between. CDR3 in amino acids: CASSPGHIEQYF. The CDR3 region has the DNA TGTGCCAGCAGCCCCGGACATATCGAACAGTACTTC.

This clonotype has more than one count but fewer than ten. CDR3 sequence: CASSQVRGGLDEQYF. CDR3 nucleotide sequence: TGTGCCAGCAGCCAAGTTCGGGGGGGCTTGGACGAGCAGTACTTC. The chain joins TRBV14 to TRBJ2-5; TRBD2 agrees at 8 bases. Near its end, the DNA agrees better with TRBJ2-7, so the J call may be wrong. The CDR3 totals 15 residues. Germline assignment: CDR1 SGHDN and CDR2 FVKESK.

This clonotype came up a few times. V gene TRBV6-2 or TRBV6-3 combines with J gene TRBJ2-1; tentatively, D is TRBD2 (7 bases). The germline gives CDR1 MNHEY, CDR2 SVGEGT. The V end lost 5 bases, the J end lost 4 bases, and 15 bases lay between the germline ends. The CDR3 is 15 residues long. The CDR3 sequence: CASSLPGEGYNEQFF. CDR3 nucleotide sequence: TGTGCCAGCAGTCTACCAGGGGAGGGTTACAATGAGCAGTTCTTC.

The chain links TRBV18 to TRBJ2-5; D is perhaps TRBD1 (6 bases). Germline loops: CDR1 KGHSH, CDR2 LQKENI. Trimming cost V 3 bases and J 5 bases, with 16 bases left between them. The CDR3 totals 15 residues. The CDR3 region has the DNA TGTGCCAGCTCACCGGATCTTAAGGGGGTTGAGACCCAGTACTTC. As protein: CASSPDLKGVETQYF.

The rearrangement links TRBV9 to TRBJ2-1; D assignment may be TRBD1 or TRBD2 (5 bases each). Trimming cost V 3 bases and J 4 bases, with 11 bases left between them. The CDR3 loop spans 14 amino acids. Germline V CDR1 and CDR2: SGDLS, YYNGEE. The CDR3 DNA reads TGTGCCAGCAGCGGCAGGGAGCTGTACAATGAGCAGTTCTTC. Translating it yields CASSGRELYNEQFF.

There are a few counts of this clonotype. The chain is built from TRBV28 and TRBJ1-1; D unresolved. CDR1 and CDR2 (germline): MDHEN, SYDVKM. The V and J ends lost 3 bases and 11 bases respectively, with 13 bases between them. This CDR3 comprises 12 residues. The DNA of the CDR3 is TGTGCCAGCAGTTTGAGTCTCACGGCCGCTTTCTTT. It translates to CASSLSLTAAFF.

This clonotype was picked up a small number of times. V usage is TRBV2 and J usage is TRBJ2-7; 8 nucleotides agree with TRBD1. With V trimmed by 3 bases and J by 4 bases, 5 bases remained unmatched. The CDR3 runs to 14 residues. From germline, CDR1 is SNHLY and CDR2 FYNNEI. The CDR3 loop is CASSDRGLRYEQYF. In DNA form, the CDR3 reads TGTGCCAGCAGTGACAGGGGGCTTAGGTACGAGCAGTACTTC.

Only a few counts were recorded for this clonotype. The rearrangement uses TRBV6-6 and TRBJ2-7; 7 bases line up with TRBD2. The CDR3 is 16 residues long. The V gene's germline CDR1 is MNHNY and CDR2 SVGAGI (reference sequence). With 5 bases clipped from V and 6 bases from J, the junction kept 16 bases outside the gene matches. CDR3 bases: TGTGCCAGCAGTATTAGAAGCGGGATCACCAGTGTCGAGCAGTACTTC. Translation: CASSIRSGITSVEQYF.

The chain has TRBV6-1 and TRBJ2-2, with D perhaps given as TRBD1 or TRBD2 (5 bases each). V lost 7 bases to trimming and J lost 0 bases, with 15 bases between them. The CDR3 has 16 amino acids. CDR1 is MNHNS and CDR2 is SASEGT in the germline V gene. The CDR3 coding sequence is TGTGCCAGCATCGCCAGACAGACTACGAACACCGGGGAGCTGTTTTTT. Translated, it gives CASIARQTTNTGELFF.

This clonotype was detected only a few times. The chain employs TRBV7-8 and TRBJ2-4; 8 positions agree with TRBD1. The ends lost 3 bases at V and 7 bases at J; junction bases unmatched: 5. Germline loops: CDR1 SGHVS, CDR2 FQNEAQ. CDR3 length equals 14 residues. The CDR3 loop is CASSLPDRGNIQYF. CDR3 nucleotide sequence: TGTGCCAGCAGCTTGCCCGACAGGGGCAACATTCAGTACTTC. The complete variable domain, with remaining parts taken from reference TRBV7-8 and TRBJ2-4, reads GAGVSQSPRYKVAKRGQDVALRCDPISGHVSLFWYQQALGQGPEFLTYFQNEAQLDKSGLPSDRFFAERPEGSVSTLKIQRTQQEDSAVYLCASSLPDRGNIQYFGAGTRLSVL.

V gene TRBV3-1 combines with J gene TRBJ1-2; 7 bases agree with TRBD1. J was trimmed by 4 bases and V by 4 bases; bases with no gene match: 6. Per the germline V gene, CDR1 is LGHDT and CDR2 is YNNKEL (reference sequence). The CDR3 loop spans 14 amino acids. The CDR3 sequence is CASSPRDSRYGYTF. In DNA form, the CDR3 reads TGTGCCAGCAGCCCCCGGGACAGTCGCTATGGCTACACCTTC.

The rearrangement joins TRBV20-1 to TRBJ2-1; D is undetermined. CDR1 is DFQATT and CDR2 is SNEGSKA in the germline V gene (reference sequence). This CDR3 spans 14 amino acids. Trimming left V 6 bases short and J 6 bases short, with 18 bases between. The CDR3 DNA sequence: TGCAGTGCCCAAAGTACCCTGAACCTCAATGAGCAGTTCTTC. It encodes CSAQSTLNLNEQFF.

The genes are TRBV30 and TRBJ1-2; D is uncertain. Trimming took off 1 base at V and 8 bases at J, with 11 bases between the two ends. In germline, CDR1 is GTSNPN, CDR2 SVGIG (reference sequence). The CDR3 contains 12 residues. CDR3 sequence (DNA): TGTGCCTGGAGTGGTTTAGGTCGCGGCTACACCTTC. Its protein is CAWSGLGRGYTF.

This clonotype was counted only a few times. The chain is built from TRBV20-1 and TRBJ2-2; TRBD1 matches 10 bases. V gave up 6 bases and J gave up 4 bases; unmatched junction bases: 5. The CDR3 runs 14 residues. Per the germline V gene, CDR1 is DFQATT and CDR2 is SNEGSKA (reference sequence). The CDR3 bases are TGCAGTGCAATCGGACAGGGGGGCACCGGGGAGCTGTTTTTT. Its translation is CSAIGQGGTGELFF.

The chain has TRBV10-3 and TRBJ1-2; 11 nucleotides agree with TRBD1. Germline-derived CDR1 and CDR2 are ENHRY and SYGVKD. This CDR3 contains 12 residues. V shed 6 bases and J 11 bases; nucleotides not matched to a gene: 5. CDR3 nucleotides: TGTGCCATCAGCTCGGACAGGGGGCGGTACACCTTC. This translates into CAISSDRGRYTF.

This clonotype was detected a few times. The chain carries TRBV2 and TRBJ1-4, with D tentatively TRBD1 (5 bases). Trimming took off 4 bases at V and 0 bases at J, with 6 bases between the two ends. CDR1 and CDR2 (germline): SNHLY, FYNNEI. This CDR3 spans 14 amino acids. This chain's CDR3 is CASSGQTTNEKLFF. CDR3 DNA sequence: TGTGCCAGCAGTGGACAGACAACTAATGAAAAACTGTTTTTT.

This clonotype was detected many times. The CDR3 sequence: CASSPHRASYEQYF. CDR3 coding DNA: TGTGCCAGCAGCCCTCACAGGGCCTCCTACGAGCAGTACTTC. The chain has TRBV7-2 and TRBJ2-7, with a weak D call TRBD1 (6 bases). There are 14 residues in the CDR3. The V end lost 5 bases, the J end lost 0 bases, and 11 bases lay between the germline ends. Per germline, CDR1 SGHTA and CDR2 FQGNSA.

The rearrangement uses TRBV11-2 and TRBJ2-7, with TRBD2 matching 11 bases. The V gene end was trimmed by 3 bases and the J gene end by 3 bases; junction bases not matched to a gene: 7. The germline V gene has CDR1 SGHAT and CDR2 FQNNGV. The CDR3 runs 16 residues. The CDR3 nucleotides are TGTGCCAGCAGCTTCATGCCGACTAGCGGGATCTACGAGCAGTACTTC. Its protein is CASSFMPTSGIYEQYF.

This clonotype was detected a few times. This chain's CDR3 is CASRSPLEDTQYF. The CDR3 DNA sequence: TGTGCCAGCAGATCGCCCCTAGAAGATACGCAGTATTTT. The chain uses TRBV13 and TRBJ2-3; D is unclear. Trimming shortened V by 6 bases and J by 5 bases, and 12 bases separated the two germline ends. This CDR3 has 13 residues. Per germline, CDR1 PRHDT and CDR2 FYEKMQ (reference sequence).